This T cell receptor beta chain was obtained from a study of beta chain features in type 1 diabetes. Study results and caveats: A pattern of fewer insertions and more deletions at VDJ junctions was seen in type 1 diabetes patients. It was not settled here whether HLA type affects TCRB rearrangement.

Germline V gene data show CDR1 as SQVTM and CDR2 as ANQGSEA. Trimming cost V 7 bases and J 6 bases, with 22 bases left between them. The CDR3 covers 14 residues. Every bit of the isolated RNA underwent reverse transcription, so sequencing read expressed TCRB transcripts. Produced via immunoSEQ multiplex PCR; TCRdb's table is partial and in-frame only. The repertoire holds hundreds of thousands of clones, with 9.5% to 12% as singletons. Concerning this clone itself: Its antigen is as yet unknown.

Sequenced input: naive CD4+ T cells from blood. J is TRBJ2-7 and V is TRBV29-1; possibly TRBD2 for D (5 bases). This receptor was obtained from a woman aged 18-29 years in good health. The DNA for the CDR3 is TGCAGCGCTGCACCGGGTCTTATTGAGGGCGAGCAGTACTTC. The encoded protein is CSAAPGLIEGEQYF.